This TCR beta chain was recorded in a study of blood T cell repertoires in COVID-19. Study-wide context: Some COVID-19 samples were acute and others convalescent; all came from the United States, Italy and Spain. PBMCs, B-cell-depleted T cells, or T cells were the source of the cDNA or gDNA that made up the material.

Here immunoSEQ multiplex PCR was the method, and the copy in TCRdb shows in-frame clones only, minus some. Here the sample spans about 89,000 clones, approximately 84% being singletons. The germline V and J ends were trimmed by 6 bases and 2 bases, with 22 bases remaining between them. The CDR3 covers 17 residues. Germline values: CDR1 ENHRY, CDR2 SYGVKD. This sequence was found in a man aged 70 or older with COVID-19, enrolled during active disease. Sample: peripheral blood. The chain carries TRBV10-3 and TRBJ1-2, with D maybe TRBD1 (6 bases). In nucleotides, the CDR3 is TGTGCCATCAGGACCGGGACACATATCGGTTGGAACTATGGCTACACCTTC. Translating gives CAIRTGTHIGWNYGYTF.